Only one count was recorded for the clone carrying this T cell receptor beta chain. These data belong to a study of blood T cell repertoires in COVID-19. As for the study in general: There were acute and convalescent COVID-19 samples, and they came from the United States, Italy and Spain.

The method was immunoSEQ multiplex PCR; TCRdb's version includes in-frame clones alone and lacks a portion of them. The data hold about 140,000 clones, with about 87% observed a single time. The CDR3 runs 16 residues. Trimming stripped 1 base from V and 0 bases from J, with 9 bases between. The germline CDR1 and CDR2 sequences are SGHAT and FQNNGV. The clonotype was recovered from a human donor in a cohort sampled during active COVID-19. The V call is TRBV11-2, the J call TRBJ2-2; D gene unclear. Specimen: peripheral blood. The CDR3 reads CASSLAGNANTGELFF. In DNA, the CDR3 is TGTGCCAGCAGCTTAGCAGGAAACGCGAACACCGGGGAGCTGTTTTTT.